This is a list of T cell receptor beta chains from one sample in a study of T-cell memory formation after mild COVID-19. TCRdb ran MiXCR on the 5' RACE reads and lists one entry per CDR3 protein. The sample has fewer than 600,000 distinct CDR3 sequences; about a fifth are singletons. Sequenced input: PBMCs or a T cell subset sorted from them (not recorded which). Receptor source: an adult woman who had mild COVID-19 (a few samples of this study predate the infection). Cell type and time point are not known. CDR3s include the opening cysteine and the closing phenylalanine or tryptophan. Each record gives: D gene, V gene, clone size, J gene, CDR3 protein, CDR3 DNA. The D gene is left open where the match is weak. Size tells how often a clone was seen (once, few, many) or the class of an expanded clone, and some rows leave it out.

>NA|TRBV7-8|NA|TRBJ1-5
CASSLGRFSNQPQHF
TGTGCCAGCAGCTTAGGGAGGTTTAGCAATCAGCCCCAGCATTTT
>NA|TRBV4-1|few|TRBJ2-3
CASSQVLGNSDTQYF
TGCGCCAGCAGCCAAGTCCTGGGTAATTCAGATACGCAGTATTTT
>TRBD1|TRBV7-3|NA|TRBJ1-1
CASSPQGAYTEAFF
TGTGCCAGCAGCCCGCAGGGGGCATACACTGAAGCTTTCTTT
>NA|TRBV10-3|NA|TRBJ2-3
CAISGPETSTDTQYF
TGTGCCATCAGTGGCCCAGAGACTAGCACAGATACGCAGTATTTT
>NA|TRBV3-1|few|TRBJ2-7
CASSQDSPFRGIRDTRFYEQYF
TGTGCCAGCAGCCAAGATTCGCCTTTCCGGGGAATCCGGGACACCCGCTTCTACGAGCAGTACTTC
>NA|TRBV10-3|many|TRBJ2-3
CAISEGPTDTQYF
TGTGCCATCAGTGAGGGCCCCACAGATACGCAGTATTTT
>TRBD2|TRBV20-1|many|TRBJ2-1
CSAPPGTSGIYNEQFF
TGCAGTGCCCCGCCCGGGACTAGCGGGATTTACAATGAGCAGTTCTTC
>TRBD1|TRBV4-1|few|TRBJ2-5
CASSQAGTGGQETQYF
TGCGCCAGCAGCCAAGCCGGGACAGGGGGACAAGAGACCCAGTACTTC
>NA|TRBV24-1|NA|TRBJ2-1
CATSDLSGGSYNEQFF
TGTGCCACCAGTGATTTATCTGGGGGGTCCTACAATGAGCAGTTCTTC
>NA|TRBV19|NA|TRBJ1-1
CASSIGRTEAFF
TGTGCCAGTAGTATTGGCAGGACCGAAGCTTTCTTT
>NA|TRBV29-1|NA|TRBJ1-5
CSVVMGSNQPQHF
TGCAGCGTTGTCATGGGTTCCAATCAGCCCCAGCATTTT
>TRBD1|TRBV4-1|NA|TRBJ2-7
CASSHGQGPSYEQYF
TGCGCCAGCAGCCATGGACAGGGGCCCTCCTACGAGCAGTACTTC
>TRBD1|TRBV2|few|TRBJ1-4
CASRMGQGVEKLFF
TGTGCCAGCAGGATGGGACAGGGCGTTGAAAAACTGTTTTTT